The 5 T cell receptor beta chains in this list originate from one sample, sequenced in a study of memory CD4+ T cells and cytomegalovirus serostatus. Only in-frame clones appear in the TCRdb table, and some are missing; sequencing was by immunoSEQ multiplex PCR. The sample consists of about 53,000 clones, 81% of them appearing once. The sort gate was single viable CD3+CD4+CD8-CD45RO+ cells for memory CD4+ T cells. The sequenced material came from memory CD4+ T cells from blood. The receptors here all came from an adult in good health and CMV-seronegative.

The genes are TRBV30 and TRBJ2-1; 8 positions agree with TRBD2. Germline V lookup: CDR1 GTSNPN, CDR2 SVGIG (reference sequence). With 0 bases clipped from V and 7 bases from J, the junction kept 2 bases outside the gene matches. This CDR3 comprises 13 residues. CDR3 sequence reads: CAWSVSGRNEQFF. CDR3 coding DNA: TGTGCCTGGAGTGTGAGCGGGAGAAATGAGCAGTTCTTC.

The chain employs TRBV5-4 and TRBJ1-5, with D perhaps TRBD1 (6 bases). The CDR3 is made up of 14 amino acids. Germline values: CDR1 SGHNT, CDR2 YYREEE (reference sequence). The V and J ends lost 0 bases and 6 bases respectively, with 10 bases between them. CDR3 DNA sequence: TGTGCCAGCAGCTTGGGGGGGGCGGCTCAGCCCCAGCATTTT. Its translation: CASSLGGAAQPQHF.

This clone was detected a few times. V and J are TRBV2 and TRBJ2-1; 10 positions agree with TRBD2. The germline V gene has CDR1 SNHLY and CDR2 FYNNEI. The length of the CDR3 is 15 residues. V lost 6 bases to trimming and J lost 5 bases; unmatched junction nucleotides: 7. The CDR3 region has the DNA TGTGCCAGCAGGACGGGAGCGGGAGGGAACAATGAGCAGTTCTTC. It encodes CASRTGAGGNNEQFF.

CDR3 sequence: CASSLAGLSSYNEQFF. DNA for the CDR3: TGTGCCAGCAGCTTAGCGGGGCTTAGCTCCTACAATGAGCAGTTCTTC. The rearrangement joins TRBV7-8 to TRBJ2-1; TRBD1 is a possible D gene (5 bases). Deletions cut 0 bases from V and 0 bases from J, with 9 bases between. The CDR3 contains 16 residues. CDR1 SGHVS and CDR2 FQNEAQ come from the germline V gene.

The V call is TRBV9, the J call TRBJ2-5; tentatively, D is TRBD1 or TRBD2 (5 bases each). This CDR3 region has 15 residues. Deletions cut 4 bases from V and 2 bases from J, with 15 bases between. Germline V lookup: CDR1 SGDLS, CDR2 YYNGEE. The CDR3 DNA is TGTGCCAGCAGCACCCTCGGGACGCAACAAGAGACCCAGTACTTC. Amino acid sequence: CASSTLGTQQETQYF.